This is a list of T cell receptor beta chains from one sample in a study of identical twins. TCRdb recomputed calls from the 5' RACE reads with MiXCR, one row per CDR3 protein. Counted here are hundreds of thousands of distinct CDR3 sequences, more than 9% occurring once; the ten biggest clones make up around 7.8%. In addition, the sample was reused for a study of yellow fever vaccine responses in identical twins.

The sample taken for sequencing was CD8+ T cells sorted from blood. All receptors come from a woman between 18 and 29 years old in good health. Each CDR3 is given without its conserved first and last residue. Size is omitted from some rows. Given values are once, few, many or a class for expanded clones.

many,TRBV5-1,TRBJ2-2,ASHGPTGELF
few,TRBV14,TRBJ2-7,ASSQGSPLTDISYEQY
-,TRBV12-3/TRBV12-4,TRBJ2-2,ASNWENEKRGVERDTGELF
-,TRBV20-1,TRBJ2-1,SAREAGRHEQF
few,TRBV5-1,TRBJ1-1,ASSDPGRSEAF
-,TRBV7-9,TRBJ2-7,ASSAPRGGRGPYEQY
-,TRBV20-1,TRBJ2-7,SARPGLAGGVSTYEQY
-,TRBV7-3,TRBJ2-2,ASSLSGLAGPNTGELF
-,TRBV29-1,TRBJ2-3,SVVITDTQY
-,TRBV25-1,TRBJ2-7,ASSEGQGGEQY
-,TRBV12-3/TRBV12-4,TRBJ2-5,ASSLARGTGLGETQY
-,TRBV4-1,TRBJ1-4,ASSQETVATNEKLV
few,TRBV7-9,TRBJ1-2,ASSNVWDTDYGYT
-,TRBV7-6,TRBJ2-3,ASSARVAASTDTQY
-,TRBV12-3/TRBV12-4,TRBJ2-2,ASREETGNTGELF
few,TRBV3-1,TRBJ2-5,ASSQASGGPQETQY
few,TRBV7-2,TRBJ2-1,ASRDSGLAGSHEQF
-,TRBV7-6,TRBJ1-1,ASSRERDSSRTEAF